This T cell receptor beta chain appears in the sequencing data of a study of T cell responses to AZD1222 COVID-19 vaccine. Findings and caveats of the study: Elevations in Spike-specific TCR breadth and depth followed administration of two AZD1222 doses. CD4 TCRs linked to vaccination spanned spike, dominating at 160-218 and 743-854.

This CDR3 comprises 13 residues. Trimming removed 6 bases at V and 5 bases at J, with 13 bases between. The sample holds one count of this clone. Antigen unknown. Repertoires were generated with immunoSEQ multiplex PCR, while TCRdb's copy carries only in-frame clones and drops some. The sample lists about 120,000 clones, roughly 91% occurring once. The origin of this receptor is an adult in good health. V gene TRBV12-3 or TRBV12-4 combines with J gene TRBJ1-2; D unclear. The material was peripheral blood, obtained on day 0 of MenACWY control vaccination. The CDR3 spells CASSAGGLYGYTF. In DNA, the CDR3 is TGTGCCAGCAGCGCTGGTGGGCTTTATGGCTACACCTTC.